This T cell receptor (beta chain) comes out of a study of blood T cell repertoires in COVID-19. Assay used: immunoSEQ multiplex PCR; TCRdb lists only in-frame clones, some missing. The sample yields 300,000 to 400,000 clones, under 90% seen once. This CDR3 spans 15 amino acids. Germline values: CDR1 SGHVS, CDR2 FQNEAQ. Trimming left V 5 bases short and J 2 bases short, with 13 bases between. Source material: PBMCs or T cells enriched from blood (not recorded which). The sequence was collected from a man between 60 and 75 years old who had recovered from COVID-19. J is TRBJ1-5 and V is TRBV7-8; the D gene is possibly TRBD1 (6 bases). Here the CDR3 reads CASSLGHGGNQPQHF. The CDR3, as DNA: TGTGCCAGCAGCCTGGGACATGGGGGCAATCAGCCCCAGCATTTT.